These 9 T cell receptor beta chains were all obtained from the same sample, sequenced in a study of blood T cell repertoires in COVID-19. Repertoires were generated with immunoSEQ multiplex PCR, while TCRdb's copy carries only in-frame clones and drops some. The data contain around 200,000 clones, roughly 90% of them seen just once; the ten biggest clones take up about 1.7%. Source material: peripheral blood. These receptors all come from a man aged 18 to 30 with active or convalescent COVID-19.

The chain is built from TRBV30 and TRBJ1-5, with D possibly TRBD1 on 5 matching bases. This CDR3 comprises 15 residues. Looked up from germline, CDR1 is GTSNPN and CDR2 is SVGIG (reference sequence). V lost 0 bases, J lost 6 bases, and 15 bases lay in between. CDR3 residues: CAWSVGRQGGQPQHF. In nucleotides, the CDR3 is TGTGCCTGGAGTGTAGGACGGCAGGGTGGTCAGCCCCAGCATTTT.

This clone was recorded once. The rearrangement uses TRBV30 and TRBJ1-1, with D uncertain. CDR1 GTSNPN and CDR2 SVGIG come from the germline V gene (reference sequence). This CDR3 region has 14 residues. V shed 7 bases and J shed 1 base, with 16 bases lying between them. CDR3 sequence: CALMPREKNTEAFF. The CDR3 DNA reads as TGTGCCTTAATGCCAAGAGAAAAGAACACTGAAGCTTTCTTT.

The V call is TRBV19, the J call TRBJ1-5; D unresolved. V gave up 5 bases and J gave up 0 bases, with 11 bases separating them. The CDR3 contains 15 residues. Germline V gives CDR1 LNHDA, CDR2 SQIVND (reference sequence). CDR3 coding DNA: TGTGCCAGTAGTGGAGGTCCTTTTAGCAATCAGCCCCAGCATTTT. As protein: CASSGGPFSNQPQHF.

This clone appeared a single time. CDR3 region: CASAELADSYEQYF. The CDR3 nucleotides read TGTGCCAGCGCCGAACTAGCGGACTCCTACGAGCAGTACTTC. The genes are TRBV19 and TRBJ2-7; 8 positions match TRBD2. There are 14 residues in the CDR3. CDR1 and CDR2 (germline): LNHDA, SQIVND (reference sequence). J gave up 0 bases and V 9 bases, and 7 bases lay outside the gene matches.

The chain uses TRBV5-1 and TRBJ1-6, with D hard to call. Trimming stripped 4 bases from V and 5 bases from J, with 13 bases between. Germline V gene lookup returns CDR1 SGHRS and CDR2 YFSETQ. The CDR3 spans 15 residues. The CDR3 region is CASSLDAANNSPLHF. CDR3 nucleotide sequence: TGCGCCAGCAGCCTCGATGCAGCGAATAATTCACCCCTCCACTTT.

The chain combines TRBV28 with TRBJ1-6, with TRBD1 matching 9 bases. The V and J ends lost 6 bases and 4 bases, in that order; junction bases with no gene match: 7. The CDR3 runs to 16 residues. Germline V lookup: CDR1 MDHEN, CDR2 SYDVKM. CDR3 nucleotides: TGTGCCAGCAGACCAACCGGGACAGGGTATAATTCACCCCTCCACTTT. It codes for CASRPTGTGYNSPLHF.

This rearrangement joins TRBV4-1 to TRBJ2-7, with 9 bases aligning to TRBD2. Looked up from germline, CDR1 is MGHRA and CDR2 is YSYEKL. The CDR3 length is 15 residues. With 0 bases clipped from V and 7 bases from J, the junction kept 7 bases outside the gene matches. The CDR3 DNA reads TGCGCCAGCAGCCAAGACCTTAGCGGGGGCAAAGAGCAGTACTTC. Its translation: CASSQDLSGGKEQYF.

This clone was seen a single time. V usage is TRBV6-5 and J usage is TRBJ2-5; 9 nucleotides line up with TRBD1. CDR3 size: 15 residues. Germline V gives CDR1 MNHEY, CDR2 SVGAGI. V lost 5 bases, J lost 3 bases, and 7 bases stayed unmatched. The CDR3, as DNA: TGTGCCAGCAGTCCTCGGGACAGGGCCAAAGAGACCCAGTACTTC. Amino acid sequence: CASSPRDRAKETQYF.

The chain links TRBV7-2 to TRBJ1-1; tentative D call: TRBD1 (5 bases). Germline CDR1 and CDR2: SGHTA and FQGNSA. Trimming shortened V by 3 bases and J by 1 base, and 12 bases separated the two germline ends. This CDR3 contains 15 residues. CDR3 bases: TGTGCCAGCAGCTTCCGGGTGGGGCGGAACACTGAAGCTTTCTTT. It is translated as CASSFRVGRNTEAFF.